The source of this T cell receptor (beta chain) is a study of OX40 agonist ivuxolimab in advanced cancers. The study's findings and limits: On average, a greater number of expanded clones characterised CD8+ T cells relative to CD4+. Patients who responded partially at 0.1-3.0 mg/kg showed clonal expansion ranking among the lowest.

Germline V gives CDR1 MNHNY, CDR2 SVGAGI (reference sequence). The V end was cut by 2 bases, the J end by 2 bases, with 6 bases between. The CDR3 has 13 residues. Some clones are missing from TCRdb's copy, which holds only in-frame ones; the method was immunoSEQ multiplex PCR. The sample includes over 70,000 clones, just over 85% of them seen just once. A note on this clone: The antigen remains undetermined.

This sample comprised CD4+ or CD8+ T cells sorted from blood, obtained in a trial of the OX40 agonist ivuxolimab. The V gene is TRBV6-6, the J gene TRBJ2-5; a possible D gene is TRBD1 (5 bases). The receptor's source is an adult with an advanced solid tumor such as melanoma, head and neck, liver or kidney cancer. The CDR3 DNA follows: TGTGCCAGCAGTTACGACAGTCAAGAGACCCAGTACTTC. As protein: CASSYDSQETQYF.